This TCR beta chain was sequenced for a study of shared clonotypes between healthy human individuals. Study context: Donors had three CD4 naive, three CD4 memory, two CD8 naive and one CD8 memory plate apiece. Study-wide findings and caveats: Larger richness was generally estimated for naive than memory subsets.

Remarks on this clone: Its cognate antigen is unknown.

The V gene lost 7 bases and the J gene lost 2 bases, with 18 bases spanning the gap. The CDR3 covers 15 residues. Germline lookup yields CDR1 SNHLY and CDR2 FYNNEI. At the deep level, the assay was run. Per the original data handling: ImmunoSEQ junction-only sequences lacked quality scores, so their filtering differed. Profiled with immunoSEQ multiplex PCR; TCRdb holds only in-frame clones, not every one. The V and J calls and clone size were taken over from that table, and D and trimming were inferred from the DNA. The sample carries roughly 2,300,000 clones, just under 95% recorded once. The TCR was taken from a man aged 18 to 29 in good health. Some clones in this sample may be carry-over from other donors' samples. The chain carries TRBV2 and TRBJ2-7; no firm D call. The sample comprised naive CD4+ T cells from PBMCs. As to subset: CD45RA+ positively selected. The CDR3 DNA follows: TGTGCCAGCACCCTGAACGTGGATGAGACCTACGAGCAGTACTTC. This sequence encodes CASTLNVDETYEQYF.